This T cell receptor beta chain was recovered during a study of cytomegalovirus exposure and HLA in healthy donors. Overall study context: Sequencing of roughly 180 million T cells in an earlier analysis found more than 100 million unique TCR beta sequences. Notes on the study in general: Specificity of three CMV-associated chains for CMV antigens was verified in vitro.

Use of 60 Vbeta and 13 Jbeta primers characterized the PCR. Using immunoSEQ multiplex PCR, the repertoire was profiled, and TCRdb retains in-frame clones only, with some absent. The sample contains around 140,000 clones, about four fifths of which appear only once. At sampling all donors were nominally healthy, likely with unrecorded immune exposures. Germline V CDR1 and CDR2: MNHNY, SVGAGI (reference sequence). Trimming shortened V by 6 bases and J by 2 bases, and 11 bases separated the two germline ends. The CDR3 extends over 14 amino acids. For this clone: The antigen is unknown.

This receptor was taken from a woman aged 18 to 35 in good health and CMV-seropositive. What was sequenced was PBMCs. The V call is TRBV6-6, the J call TRBJ1-3; D may be TRBD1 (6 bases). The CDR3 is CASRSEGAGNTIYF. The CDR3 coding sequence is TGTGCCAGCAGGAGTGAGGGGGCTGGAAACACCATATATTTT.